The table lists the clone carrying this T cell receptor (beta chain) with a few counts. The antigen is not known. This CDR3 region has 14 residues. Unmatched junction bases numbered 8, after V lost 5 bases and J lost 4 bases. Germline loops: CDR1 SGHAT, CDR2 FQNNGV. This entry comes from a study of immune heterogeneity within non-small cell lung tumors. For the TCR beta CDR3, multiplex PCR with 32 V and 13 J primers performed the amplification. TCRdb ran MiXCR on the multiplex PCR reads and lists one entry per CDR3 protein. The sample includes over 2,500 distinct CDR3 sequences, 35% to 50% of them seen just once. At roughly 600 ng per sample, bulk tumor genomic DNA provided the template. Collection of several biopsies per primary tumor, spaced far apart, took place during surgery. Patients went through curative surgery, and their non-small cell lung cancer was untreated and newly diagnosed. Study findings and constraints: Dominant CDR3 beta clonotypes repeated across a patient's tumor loci, while different loci held unique high-frequency clones.

The chain is built from TRBV11-2 and TRBJ2-7; the match to TRBD1 covers 7 bases. This sequence was found in a woman aged 55-69 years with non-small cell lung cancer. Sequenced sample: lung tumor tissue. The CDR3 loop is CASSQNRGPYEQYF. The CDR3 bases are TGTGCCAGCAGCCAAAACAGGGGTCCTTACGAGCAGTACTTC.